Listed here is a single TCR beta chain. Antigen specificity is unknown. This sample stems from a study of cytomegalovirus exposure and HLA in healthy donors. Findings of the study overall: A later analysis linked a missense DCLRE1C variant to TCR beta V- and J-gene trimming. According to reports, the classifier identified cytomegalovirus status with high specificity and sensitivity. In a later analysis, DRB1 alleles had the most associated TCRs; HLA-C alleles the fewest. Per a later analysis, 18,000 or so TCR beta sequences showed association with HLA alleles at 0.05 false discovery rate.

V was pared by 0 bases and J by 0 bases, with 0 bases of the junction left unmatched. The germline gives CDR1 MNHNY, CDR2 SVGAGI (reference sequence). The CDR3 sequence is 15 residues long. The PCR used 60 Vbeta and 13 Jbeta primers. Assay used: immunoSEQ multiplex PCR; TCRdb lists only in-frame clones, some missing. This sample has under 200,000 clones, with about 80% found just once. This chain joins TRBV6-6 and TRBJ2-3; 7 bases map to TRBD2. The TCR sequence derives from a woman between 45 and 60 years old in good health and CMV-seronegative. The sample taken for sequencing was PBMCs. CDR3 coding DNA: TGTGCCAGCAGTTACTCGGGAGGGAGCACAGATACGCAGTATTTT. Encoded protein: CASSYSGGSTDTQYF.